These T cell receptor beta chains were read from a single sample in a study of T-cell memory formation after mild COVID-19. TCRdb re-analysed the 5' RACE reads in MiXCR, keeping a single row per CDR3 protein. Of under 200,000 distinct CDR3 sequences detected, less than 40% appear once; the ten largest clones hold approximately 12%. Sequencing used PBMCs or a T cell subset sorted from them (not recorded which). The receptor source for this set is an adult woman who had mild COVID-19 (a few samples of this study predate the infection). Cell type and time point are not known. The CDR3 runs from the conserved cysteine through the conserved F or W. D genes are given only for firm matches. Expanded clones are given a class, and other clones once, few, many or no size at all.

>TRBJ2-3|TRBV5-1|few|.
CASSLPRGPDDDTQYF
TGCGCCAGCAGCTTGCCCCGGGGACCTGATGACGATACGCAGTATTTT
>TRBJ2-1|TRBV5-1|.|.
CASSWTASSYNEQFF
TGCGCCAGCAGCTGGACAGCGAGCTCCTACAATGAGCAGTTCTTC
>TRBJ2-5|TRBV5-6|once|TRBD1
CATYFGTDQETQYF
TGTGCCACCTACTTCGGGACAGACCAAGAGACCCAGTACTTC
>TRBJ2-5|TRBV5-1|few|.
CASSLAGTRETQYF
TGCGCCAGCAGCTTGGCCGGAACGAGGGAGACCCAGTACTTC
>TRBJ1-2|TRBV18|few|TRBD1
CASSPTQTGLYYGYTF
TGTGCCAGCTCACCGACGCAGACAGGGTTGTACTATGGCTACACCTTC
>TRBJ2-7|TRBV5-1|.|.
CASSLGPPRIEQYF
TGCGCCAGCAGCTTGGGCCCACCTCGGATCGAGCAGTACTTC
>TRBJ2-3|TRBV2|.|.
CASTPDSAQYF
TGTGCCAGCACGCCTGATTCTGCGCAGTATTTT
>TRBJ2-7|TRBV30|.|TRBD1
CAWSAGQGGEQYF
TGTGCCTGGAGTGCGGGACAGGGAGGCGAGCAGTACTTC
>TRBJ2-1|TRBV11-3|.|TRBD2
CASSSWDYTTTPAYNEQFF
TGTGCCAGCAGCTCCTGGGACTACACAACTACCCCTGCCTACAATGAGCAGTTCTTC
>TRBJ2-1|TRBV11-3|.|.
CASSRDISEQFF
TGTGCCAGCAGCCGGGACATTTCTGAGCAGTTCTTC
>TRBJ2-1|TRBV2|.|TRBD1
CASRSRDRPVQFF
TGTGCCAGCAGGAGCCGGGACAGGCCGGTCCAGTTCTTC
>TRBJ2-5|TRBV25-1|.|.
CASSRAGPQETQYF
TGTGCCAGCAGTCGCGCAGGGCCCCAAGAGACCCAGTACTTC
>TRBJ2-7|TRBV5-1|few|.
CASSPDWGSLEIEQYF
TGCGCCAGCAGCCCCGACTGGGGCTCCCTCGAGATTGAGCAGTACTTC
>TRBJ2-3|TRBV27|few|.
CASRVSQVFLDTQYF
TGTGCCAGTAGAGTATCACAGGTGTTCCTGGATACGCAGTATTTT
>TRBJ1-1|TRBV20-1|.|.
CSAAGPAGTEAFF
TGCAGTGCGGCGGGACCCGCGGGCACTGAAGCTTTCTTT
>TRBJ2-7|TRBV4-1|few|.
CASSQLSTGYEQYF
TGCGCCAGCAGCCAATTATCGACGGGCTACGAGCAGTACTTC
>TRBJ2-2|TRBV7-9|few|.
CASSVGTAGELFF
TGTGCCAGCAGCGTGGGGACGGCCGGGGAGCTGTTTTTT
>TRBJ2-1|TRBV11-2|.|.
CASSLVTGTQQFF
TGTGCCAGCAGCTTGGTTACAGGGACCCAGCAGTTCTTC
>TRBJ2-5|TRBV7-9|once|.
CASSLGQTYQETQYF
TGTGCCAGCAGCTTAGGACAGACGTACCAAGAGACCCAGTACTTC
>TRBJ2-1|TRBV5-1|.|.
CASRSYNEQFF
TGCGCCAGCAGGTCATACAATGAGCAGTTCTTC
>TRBJ2-2|TRBV5-1|few|.
CASSLSGNPTNTGELFF
TGCGCCAGCAGCTTGTCCGGGAATCCCACGAACACCGGGGAGCTGTTTTTT
>TRBJ2-1|TRBV18|.|.
CASSPPYNPNEQFF
TGTGCCAGCTCACCTCCTTATAACCCCAATGAGCAGTTCTTC
>TRBJ2-1|TRBV14|many|.
CASSQVSGSSYNEQFF
TGTGCCAGCAGCCAAGTGTCCGGGAGCTCCTACAATGAGCAGTTCTTC
>TRBJ1-1|TRBV7-9|.|TRBD1
CASSRADRLNTEAFF
TGTGCCAGCAGCCGAGCGGACAGGCTGAACACTGAAGCTTTCTTT
>TRBJ2-1|TRBV11-2|.|TRBD2
CATQAGDSYNEQFF
TGTGCCACCCAAGCGGGGGACTCCTACAATGAGCAGTTCTTC
>TRBJ1-1|TRBV20-1|few|.
CSARTLAEAFF
TGCAGTGCTCGCACCCTAGCTGAAGCTTTCTTT
>TRBJ2-5|TRBV7-6|many|.
CASSLAGGRETQYF
TGTGCCAGCAGCTTAGCGGGTGGTAGAGAGACCCAGTACTTC